This T cell receptor beta chain was captured by sequencing in a study of blood T cell repertoires in COVID-19 (dated by TCRdb to between 2020 and 2021). Background on the whole study: The collaborator samples originated in the United States, Italy and Spain and spanned the acute and convalescent phases of COVID-19. The prospective study material was composed of cDNA or gDNA derived from T cells, B-cell-depleted T cells, or PBMCs. The dataset comprised deeply sampled blood TCRbeta repertoires from subjects exposed to, actively infected with, or recovered from COVID-19. The repertoires were released in a freely available public database meant as a resource for research on the immune response to SARS-CoV-2. Samples were obtained from the ongoing ImmuneRACE study (first 160 participants) and from 1,254 subjects provided by 6 global collaborators. The sample metadata nearly always contained a de-identified subject ID, COVID-19 status, age in years and sex. Where HLA class I and class II types were available, the types were taken from metadata supplied by the sample provider, not from assay-based typing.

TCRbeta CDR3 regions were amplified from genomic DNA by means of the immunoSEQ Assay, a bias-controlled multiplex PCR. In the authors' own workflow: Nucleated cell counts per sample were estimated from amplification of reference gene primers within the assay. To quantify the absolute abundance of each unique TCRbeta CDR3 rearrangement, sequence reads were collapsed and filtered. Productive Simpson clonality was computed per sample as the square root of Simpson's diversity index over productive rearrangements. In its TCRdb copy, this immuneACCESS table keeps in-frame sequences only and misses some clones. Where compared with another copy, unresolved V genes explain less than half of these, and the others have no known cause. V and J calls and clone size are copied from that table; D and trimming were computed from the DNA. The sample records about 12,000 clones, roughly 73% of which are singletons. The ten top clones hold under 35% of the sample.

The full study reports these points: Clinical and demographic metadata were provided uncurated, with the amount varying by source and participant.

The germline V gene supplies CDR1 MNHEY and CDR2 SVGAGI. V drops 8 bases and J drops 6 bases, leaving 16 bases in between. The cysteine opens and the phenylalanine closes a CDR3 of 14 amino acids. Solely the CDR3 DNA is kept, with 42 bases framed from the first base. With respect to this clone: Its antigen remains unidentified. No base qualities exist here, and no much larger clone lies one base off it.

Collaborating institutions collected whole blood in K2EDTA tubes following their own protocols. Collaborator samples were shipped for TCRbeta analysis as frozen whole blood, isolated PBMCs, or DNA extracted from either sample type. The origin of this receptor is a human donor in a cohort sampled during active COVID-19. Rearrangement joined TRBV6-5 to TRBJ2-2, with TRBD2 as a weak D call on 7 bases. Sequencing input: peripheral blood. The DNA reads as follows: TGTGCCAGCCGAGGGGGGGGGAGAGCCGGGGAGCTGTTTTTT. It translates to CASRGGGRAGELFF.